This T cell receptor (beta chain) was identified during a study of CD8 T cells in ankylosing spondylitis. Study-wide results and limits: A TCR beta motif of about eight highly homologous variants appeared characteristic of ankylosing spondylitis blood.

Many counts were recorded for this clonotype. The antigen remains unidentified. TCRdb itself ran the 5' RACE reads through MiXCR, one entry per CDR3 protein. The data show under 300,000 distinct CDR3 sequences, with less than 10% seen just once and nearly 7% held by the top ten. The V gene's germline CDR1 is ENHRY and CDR2 SYGVKD. CDR3 length: 14 amino acids. V shed 7 bases and J 1 base; nucleotides not matched to a gene: 5. The receptor was derived from a male donor with ankylosing spondylitis or in good health (not recorded which). The chain links TRBV10-3 to TRBJ1-1; 8 nucleotides align to TRBD1. The sample consisted of blood, either unsorted or a sorted T cell fraction (not recorded which). CDR3 residues: CAINPGTGNTEAFF. Written as DNA, the CDR3 is TGTGCCATCAACCCCGGGACAGGGAACACTGAAGCTTTCTTT.